This record looks at one TCR beta chain sequence and its context. As yet, its antigen is unknown. Libraries were prepared by immunoSEQ multiplex PCR; TCRdb keeps only in-frame clonotypes and omits some of them. Of about 26,000 clones listed, roughly 86% are singletons. CDR1 is SGHKS, CDR2 YYEKEE, per germline (reference sequence). V was pared by 4 bases and J by 0 bases, with 11 bases between. The CDR3 sequence is 15 residues long. This sample stems from a study of PD-1 blockade in classical Hodgkin lymphoma. Each and every patient relapsed after autologous stem cell transplantation, and patients got differing brentuximab vedotin exposure. General study points: Relapsed/refractory patients reportedly had the lowest baseline TCR diversity, below newly diagnosed patients, who were below healthy donors.

Sample: peripheral blood mononuclear cells (PBMCs), taken before the second cycle of nivolumab. The rearrangement links TRBV5-5 to TRBJ1-5, with D possibly being TRBD1 (6 bases). This sequence was found in a human donor with classical Hodgkin lymphoma. The CDR3 DNA reads TGTGCCAGCAGCGTACAGGGTTATAGCAATCAGCCCCAGCATTTT. Translated, it gives CASSVQGYSNQPQHF.